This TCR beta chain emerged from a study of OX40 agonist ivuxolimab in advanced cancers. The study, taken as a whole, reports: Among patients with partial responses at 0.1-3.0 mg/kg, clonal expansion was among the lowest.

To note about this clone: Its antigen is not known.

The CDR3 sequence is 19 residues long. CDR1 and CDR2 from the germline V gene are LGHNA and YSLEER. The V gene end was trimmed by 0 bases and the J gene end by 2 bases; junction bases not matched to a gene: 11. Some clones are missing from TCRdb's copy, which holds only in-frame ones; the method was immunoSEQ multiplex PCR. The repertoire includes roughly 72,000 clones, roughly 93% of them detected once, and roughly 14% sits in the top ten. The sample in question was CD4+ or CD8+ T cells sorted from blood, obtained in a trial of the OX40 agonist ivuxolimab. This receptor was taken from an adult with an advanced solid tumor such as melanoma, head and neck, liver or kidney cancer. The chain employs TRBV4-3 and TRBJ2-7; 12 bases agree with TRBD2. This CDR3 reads CASSQDSPSGRAVPYEQYF. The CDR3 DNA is TGCGCCAGCAGCCAAGATTCCCCTAGCGGGAGGGCCGTCCCCTACGAGCAGTACTTC.